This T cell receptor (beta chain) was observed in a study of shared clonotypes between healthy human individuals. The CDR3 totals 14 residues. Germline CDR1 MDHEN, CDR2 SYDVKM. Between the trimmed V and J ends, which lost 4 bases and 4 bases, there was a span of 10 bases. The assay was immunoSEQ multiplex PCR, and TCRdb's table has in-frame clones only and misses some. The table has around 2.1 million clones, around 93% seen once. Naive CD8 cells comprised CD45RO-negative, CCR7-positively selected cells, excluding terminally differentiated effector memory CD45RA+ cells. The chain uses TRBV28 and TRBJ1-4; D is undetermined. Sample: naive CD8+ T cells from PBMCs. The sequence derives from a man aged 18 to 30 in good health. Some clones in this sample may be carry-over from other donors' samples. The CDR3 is CASSSKRFNEKLFF. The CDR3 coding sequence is TGTGCCAGCAGTTCGAAGAGGTTTAATGAAAAACTGTTTTTT.